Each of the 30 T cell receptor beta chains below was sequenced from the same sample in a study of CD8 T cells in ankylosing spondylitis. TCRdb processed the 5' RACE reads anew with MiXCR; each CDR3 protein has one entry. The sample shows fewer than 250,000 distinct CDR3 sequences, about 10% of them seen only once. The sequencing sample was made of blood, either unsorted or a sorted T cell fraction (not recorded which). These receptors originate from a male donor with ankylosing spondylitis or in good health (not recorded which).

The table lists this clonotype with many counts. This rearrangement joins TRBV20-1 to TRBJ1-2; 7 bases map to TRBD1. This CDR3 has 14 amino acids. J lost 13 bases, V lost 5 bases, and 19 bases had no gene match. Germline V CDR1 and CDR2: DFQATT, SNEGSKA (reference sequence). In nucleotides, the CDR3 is TGCAGTGCTCAGCAACCGGGACAGCTTTCGTCTTTCACCTTC. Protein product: CSAQQPGQLSSFTF.

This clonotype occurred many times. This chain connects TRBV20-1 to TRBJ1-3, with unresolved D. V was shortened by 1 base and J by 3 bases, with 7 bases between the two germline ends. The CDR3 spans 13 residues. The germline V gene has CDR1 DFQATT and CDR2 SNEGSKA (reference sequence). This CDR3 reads CSARGVNGNTIYF. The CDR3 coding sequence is TGCAGTGCTAGAGGGGTTAATGGAAACACCATATATTTT.

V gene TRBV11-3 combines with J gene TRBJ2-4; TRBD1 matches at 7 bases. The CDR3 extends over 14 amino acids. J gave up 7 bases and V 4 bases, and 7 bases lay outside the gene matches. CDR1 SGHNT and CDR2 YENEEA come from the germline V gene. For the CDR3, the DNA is TGTGCCAGCAGCTCCCCAGGGGGTAGGAACATTCAGTACTTC. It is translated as CASSSPGGRNIQYF.

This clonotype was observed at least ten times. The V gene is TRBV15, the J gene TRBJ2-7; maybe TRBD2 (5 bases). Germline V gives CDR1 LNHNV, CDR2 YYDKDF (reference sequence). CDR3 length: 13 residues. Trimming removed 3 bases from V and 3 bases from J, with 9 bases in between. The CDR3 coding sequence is TGTGCCACCAGCAGGGAGGAGAGCTACGAGCAGTACTTC. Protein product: CATSREESYEQYF.

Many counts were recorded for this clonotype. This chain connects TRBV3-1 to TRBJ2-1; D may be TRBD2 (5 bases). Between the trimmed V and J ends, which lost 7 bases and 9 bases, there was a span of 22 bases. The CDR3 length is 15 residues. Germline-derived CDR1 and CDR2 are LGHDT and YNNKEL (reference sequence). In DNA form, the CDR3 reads TGTGCCAGCACCCCCTCGGAGGCCCTCGCGAGTGAGCAGTTCTTC. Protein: CASTPSEALASEQFF.

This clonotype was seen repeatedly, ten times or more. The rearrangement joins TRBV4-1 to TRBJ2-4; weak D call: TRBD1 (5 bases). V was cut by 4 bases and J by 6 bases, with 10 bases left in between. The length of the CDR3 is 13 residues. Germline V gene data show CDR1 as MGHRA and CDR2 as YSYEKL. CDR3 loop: CASSLEQGNIQYF. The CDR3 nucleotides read TGCGCCAGCAGCCTCGAGCAGGGAAACATTCAGTACTTC.

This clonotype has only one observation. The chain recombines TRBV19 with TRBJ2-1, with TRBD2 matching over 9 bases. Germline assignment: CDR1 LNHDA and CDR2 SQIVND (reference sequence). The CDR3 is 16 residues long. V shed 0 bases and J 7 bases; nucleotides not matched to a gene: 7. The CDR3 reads CASSIDQPSGVNEQFF. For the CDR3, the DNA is TGTGCCAGTAGTATAGATCAGCCTAGCGGGGTTAATGAGCAGTTCTTC.

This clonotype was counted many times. CDR3 nucleotides: TGTGCCACCGGAAGTCGGGAGCAAGAGACCCAGTACTTC. It specifies CATGSREQETQYF. This rearrangement joins TRBV25-1 to TRBJ2-5; TRBD2 is a possible D gene (6 bases). Germline lookup yields CDR1 MGHDK and CDR2 SYGVNS. V was trimmed by 10 bases and J by 2 bases, leaving 14 bases between them. The CDR3 runs to 13 residues. Using reference TRBV25-1 and TRBJ2-5 for the parts outside the CDR3, the full variable domain is EADIYQTPRYLVIGTGKKITLECSQTMGHDKMYWYQQDPGMELHLIHYSYGVNSTEKGDLSSESTVSRIRTEHFPLTLESARPSHTSQYLCATGSREQETQYFGPGTRLLVL.

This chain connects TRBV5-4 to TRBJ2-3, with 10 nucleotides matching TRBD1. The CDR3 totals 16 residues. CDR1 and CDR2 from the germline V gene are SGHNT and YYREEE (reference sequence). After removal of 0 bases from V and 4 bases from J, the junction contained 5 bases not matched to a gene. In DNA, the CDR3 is TGTGCCAGCAGCTTGGGACAGGGGGCCCTCCCAGATACGCAGTATTTT. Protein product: CASSLGQGALPDTQYF. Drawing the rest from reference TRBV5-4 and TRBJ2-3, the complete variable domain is ETGVTQSPTHLIKTRGQQVTLRCSSQSGHNTVSWYQQALGQGPQFIFQYYREEENGRGNFPPRFSGLQFPNYSSELNVNALELDDSALYLCASSLGQGALPDTQYFGPGTRLTVL.

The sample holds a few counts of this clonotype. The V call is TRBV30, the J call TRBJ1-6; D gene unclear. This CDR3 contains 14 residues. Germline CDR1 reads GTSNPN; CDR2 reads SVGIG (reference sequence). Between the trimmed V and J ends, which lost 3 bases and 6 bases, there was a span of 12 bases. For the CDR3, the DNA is TGTGCCTGGAGCGGGGAACGGCTTAATTCACCCCTCCACTTT. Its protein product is CAWSGERLNSPLHF.

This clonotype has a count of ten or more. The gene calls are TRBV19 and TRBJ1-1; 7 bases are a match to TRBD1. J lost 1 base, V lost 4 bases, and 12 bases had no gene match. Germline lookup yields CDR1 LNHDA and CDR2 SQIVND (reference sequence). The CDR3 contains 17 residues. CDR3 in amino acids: CASSRYRGKVENTEAFF. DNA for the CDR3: TGTGCCAGTAGTAGATACAGGGGAAAAGTGGAGAACACTGAAGCTTTCTTT. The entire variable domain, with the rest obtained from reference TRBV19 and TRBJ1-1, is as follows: DGGITQSPKYLFRKEGQNVTLSCEQNLNHDAMYWYRQDPGQGLRLIYYSQIVNDFQKGDIAEGYSVSREKKESFPLTVTSAQKNPTAFYLCASSRYRGKVENTEAFFGQGTRLTVV.

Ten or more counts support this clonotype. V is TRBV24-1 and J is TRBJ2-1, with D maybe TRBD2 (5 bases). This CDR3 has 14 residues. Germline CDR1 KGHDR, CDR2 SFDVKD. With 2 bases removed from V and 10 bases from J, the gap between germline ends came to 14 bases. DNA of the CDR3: TGTGCCACCAGTGATTCTGGCGGGCTTGCCGAGCAGTTCTTC. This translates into CATSDSGGLAEQFF.

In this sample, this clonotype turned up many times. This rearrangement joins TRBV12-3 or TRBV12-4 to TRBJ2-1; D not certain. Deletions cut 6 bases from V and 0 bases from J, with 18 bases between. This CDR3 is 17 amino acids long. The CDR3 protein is CASSSLEGWSSYNEQFF. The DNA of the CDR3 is TGTGCCAGCAGCTCCCTCGAAGGGTGGAGCTCCTACAATGAGCAGTTCTTC.

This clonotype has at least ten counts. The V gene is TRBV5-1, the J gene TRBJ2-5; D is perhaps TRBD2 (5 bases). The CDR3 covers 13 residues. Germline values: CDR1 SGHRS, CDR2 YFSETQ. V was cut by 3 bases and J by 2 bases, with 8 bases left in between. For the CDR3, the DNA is TGCGCCAGCAGCTCCGGAGGTCAAGAGACCCAGTACTTC. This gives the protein CASSSGGQETQYF.

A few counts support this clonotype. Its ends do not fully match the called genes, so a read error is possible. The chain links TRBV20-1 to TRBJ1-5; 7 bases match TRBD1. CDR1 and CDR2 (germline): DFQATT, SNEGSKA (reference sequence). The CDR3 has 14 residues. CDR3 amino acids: CSARAGQINQPQHF. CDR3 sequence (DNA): TGCAGTGCCAGAGCGGGACAGATCAATCAGCCCCAGCATTTT.

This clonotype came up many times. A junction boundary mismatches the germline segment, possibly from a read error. The CDR3 loop is CASNIGVF. The CDR3 coding sequence is TGTGCCAGCAACATTGGGGTCTTC. V gene TRBV6-1 combines with J gene TRBJ1-2; D remains unclear. Germline V lookup: CDR1 MNHNS, CDR2 SASEGT. This CDR3 is built from 8 residues.

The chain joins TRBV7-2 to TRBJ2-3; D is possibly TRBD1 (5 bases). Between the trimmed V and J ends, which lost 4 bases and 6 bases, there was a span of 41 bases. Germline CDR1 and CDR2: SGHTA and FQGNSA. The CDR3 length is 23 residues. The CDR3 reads CASSYNPLWTVLREGDLTDTQYF. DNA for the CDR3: TGTGCCAGCAGCTACAACCCTCTGTGGACCGTCCTCAGGGAAGGAGATTTGACGGATACGCAGTATTTT. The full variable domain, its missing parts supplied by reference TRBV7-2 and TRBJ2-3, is GAGVSQSPSNKVTEKGKDVELRCDPISGHTALYWYRQSLGQGLEFLIYFQGNSAPDKSGLPSDRFSAERTGGSVSTLTIQRTQQEDSAVYLCASSYNPLWTVLREGDLTDTQYFGPGTRLTVL.

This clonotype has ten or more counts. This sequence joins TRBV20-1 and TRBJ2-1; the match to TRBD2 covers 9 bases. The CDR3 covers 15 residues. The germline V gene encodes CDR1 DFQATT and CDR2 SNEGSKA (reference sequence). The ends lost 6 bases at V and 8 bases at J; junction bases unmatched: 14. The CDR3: CSASRPSGIKYEQFF. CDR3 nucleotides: TGCAGTGCCTCCCGACCTAGCGGGATTAAGTATGAGCAGTTCTTC.

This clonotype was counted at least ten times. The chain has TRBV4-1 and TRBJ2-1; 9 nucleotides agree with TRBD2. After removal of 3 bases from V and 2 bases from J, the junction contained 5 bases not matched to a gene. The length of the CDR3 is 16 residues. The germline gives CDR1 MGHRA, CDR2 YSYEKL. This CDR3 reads CASSHRGRDAYNEQFF. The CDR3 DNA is TGCGCCAGCAGCCATCGCGGGAGGGACGCCTACAATGAGCAGTTCTTC.

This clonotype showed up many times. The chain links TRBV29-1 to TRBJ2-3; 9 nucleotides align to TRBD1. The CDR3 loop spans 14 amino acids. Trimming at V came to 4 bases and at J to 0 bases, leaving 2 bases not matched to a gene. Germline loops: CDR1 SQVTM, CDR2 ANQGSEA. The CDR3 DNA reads TGCAGCGTTGGACAGGGGGGTAGCACAGATACGCAGTATTTT. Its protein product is CSVGQGGSTDTQYF.

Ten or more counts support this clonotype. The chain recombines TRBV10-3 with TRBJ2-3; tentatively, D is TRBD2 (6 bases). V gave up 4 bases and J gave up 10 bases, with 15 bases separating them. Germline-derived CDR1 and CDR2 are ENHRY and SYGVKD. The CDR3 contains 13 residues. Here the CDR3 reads CAISVVGGDAQYF. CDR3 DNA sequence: TGTGCCATCAGTGTGGTTGGCGGGGATGCGCAGTATTTT.

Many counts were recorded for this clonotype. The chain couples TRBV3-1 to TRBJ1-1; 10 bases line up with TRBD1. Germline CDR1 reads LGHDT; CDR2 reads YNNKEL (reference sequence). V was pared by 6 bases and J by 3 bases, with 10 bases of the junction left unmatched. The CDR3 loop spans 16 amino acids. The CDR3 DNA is TGTGCCAGCAGTCCCGGGACAGGGGCAGGGGACACTGAAGCTTTCTTT. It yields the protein CASSPGTGAGDTEAFF.

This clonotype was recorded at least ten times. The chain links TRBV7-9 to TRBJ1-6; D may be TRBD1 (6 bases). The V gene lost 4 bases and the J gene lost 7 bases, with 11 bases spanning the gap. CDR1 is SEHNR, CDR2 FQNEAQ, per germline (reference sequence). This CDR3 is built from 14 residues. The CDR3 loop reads CASSSGGGNSPLHF. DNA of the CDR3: TGTGCCAGCAGCTCCGGGGGGGGCAATTCACCCCTCCACTTT.

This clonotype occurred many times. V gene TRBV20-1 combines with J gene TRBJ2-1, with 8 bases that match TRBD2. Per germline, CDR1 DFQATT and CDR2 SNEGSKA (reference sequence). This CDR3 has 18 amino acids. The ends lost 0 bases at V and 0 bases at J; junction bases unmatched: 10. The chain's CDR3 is CSARDPAGGSGSYNEQFF. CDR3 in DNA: TGCAGTGCTAGAGATCCTGCGGGAGGTTCAGGCTCCTACAATGAGCAGTTCTTC.

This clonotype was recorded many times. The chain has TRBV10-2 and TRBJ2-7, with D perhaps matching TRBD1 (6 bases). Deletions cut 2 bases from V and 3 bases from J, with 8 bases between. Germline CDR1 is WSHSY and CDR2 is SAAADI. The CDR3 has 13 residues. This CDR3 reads CASSEPDSYEQYF. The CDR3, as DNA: TGCGCCAGCAGTGAGCCGGACAGCTACGAGCAGTACTTC.

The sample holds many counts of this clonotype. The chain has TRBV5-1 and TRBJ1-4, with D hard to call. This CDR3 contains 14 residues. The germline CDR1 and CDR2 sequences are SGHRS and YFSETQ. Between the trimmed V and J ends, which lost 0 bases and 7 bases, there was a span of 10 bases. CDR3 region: CASSLGTPGEKLFF. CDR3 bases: TGCGCCAGCAGCTTGGGGACCCCTGGTGAAAAACTGTTTTTT.

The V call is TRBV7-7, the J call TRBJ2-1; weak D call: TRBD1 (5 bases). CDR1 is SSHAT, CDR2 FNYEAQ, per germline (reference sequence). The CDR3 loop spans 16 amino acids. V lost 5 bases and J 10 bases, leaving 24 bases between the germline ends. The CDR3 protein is CASSPLSSQGVSEQFF. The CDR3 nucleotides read TGTGCCAGCAGCCCGCTAAGTAGTCAGGGCGTCAGCGAGCAGTTCTTC. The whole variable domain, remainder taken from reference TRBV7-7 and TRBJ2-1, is GAGVSQSPRYKVTKRGQDVTLRCDPISSHATLYWYQQALGQGPEFLTYFNYEAQPDKSGLPSDRFSAERPEGSISTLTIQRTEQRDSAMYRCASSPLSSQGVSEQFFGPGTRLTVL.

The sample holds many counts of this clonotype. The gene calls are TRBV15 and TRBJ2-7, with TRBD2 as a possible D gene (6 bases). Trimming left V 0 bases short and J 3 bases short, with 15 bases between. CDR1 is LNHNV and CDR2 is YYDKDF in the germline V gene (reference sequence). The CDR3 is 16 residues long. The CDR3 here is CATSREGGGVDYEQYF. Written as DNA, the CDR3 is TGTGCCACCAGCAGAGAGGGAGGCGGGGTGGACTACGAGCAGTACTTC.

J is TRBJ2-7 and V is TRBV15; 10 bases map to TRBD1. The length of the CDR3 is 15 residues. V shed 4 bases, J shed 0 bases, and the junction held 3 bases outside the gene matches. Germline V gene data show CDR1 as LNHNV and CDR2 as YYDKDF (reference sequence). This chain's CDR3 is CATSMGQGYSYEQYF. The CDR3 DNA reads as TGTGCCACCAGCATGGGACAGGGGTACTCCTACGAGCAGTACTTC.

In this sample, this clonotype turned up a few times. CDR3 amino acids: CASSAGSGDYEQYF. The CDR3 region has the DNA TGTGCCAGCAGTGCGGGTAGCGGGGACTACGAGCAGTACTTC. This chain uses TRBV5-5 with TRBJ2-7; TRBD2 agrees at 8 bases. This CDR3 comprises 14 residues. With V trimmed by 5 bases and J by 3 bases, 7 bases remained unmatched. Germline loops: CDR1 SGHKS, CDR2 YYEKEE (reference sequence).